The rows below give T cell receptor beta chains drawn from one sample of a study of CD4+ T cells in melanoma. Generated by immunoSEQ multiplex PCR, the TCRdb table keeps only in-frame clones and is missing some. The sample gives some 50,000 clones, about 88% of which show up once; around 11% is in the top ten. The sample consisted of peripheral blood. All receptors derive from a human donor with melanoma. Both conserved end residues are trimmed from each CDR3. Not all rows give a size; the values are once, few, many and, for expanded clones, a class.

J gene | clone size | V gene | CDR3 protein
TRBJ2-1 | NA | TRBV27 | ATVQLASGGGEQF
TRBJ1-1 | NA | TRBV28 | ASSLVGVNTEAF
TRBJ2-1 | NA | TRBV20-1 | SALAYNEQF
TRBJ1-1 | NA | TRBV7-2 | ASSIRAGGNTEAF
TRBJ2-5 | NA | TRBV10-3 | AISDRGVETQY
TRBJ2-1 | NA | TRBV7-3 | ASSLSGEEDNEQF
TRBJ2-2 | NA | TRBV7-3 | ASRGTYTGELF
TRBJ2-3 | NA | TRBV18 | ASSPMQGASTDTQY
TRBJ2-7 | NA | TRBV7-6 | ASSLAQGYEQY
TRBJ1-6 | NA | TRBV28 | ATLGLLNSPLH
TRBJ1-4 | NA | TRBV19 | ASRRGRTNEKLF
TRBJ1-1 | NA | TRBV10-3 | AISESMAGEAF
TRBJ1-2 | NA | TRBV2 | ASSERQFLGYT
TRBJ1-1 | NA | TRBV2 | ASGGFGLTEAF
TRBJ2-5 | NA | TRBV11-3 | ASSKGETQY
TRBJ1-5 | NA | TRBV7-2 | ASSLSQPSNQPQH
TRBJ2-1 | NA | TRBV2 | ASSRTGAYNEQF
TRBJ2-2 | NA | TRBV25-1 | ASSQEAGRGGELF
TRBJ2-5 | NA | TRBV12-5 | ASPFLRARETQY
TRBJ1-6 | NA | TRBV10-3 | AIRTGVNSPLH
TRBJ1-5 | NA | TRBV5-1 | ASSPRTGSNQPQH
TRBJ2-7 | NA | TRBV1 | TSSQERTGEYEQY
TRBJ1-2 | NA | TRBV5-6 | ASSSTGGYGYT
TRBJ2-3 | NA | TRBV13 | ASSSGTSVVDTQY
TRBJ2-7 | once | TRBV27 | ASGNYEQY
TRBJ2-2 | NA | TRBV9 | ASSGVNRNTGELF
TRBJ2-5 | NA | TRBV5-1 | ASSLTGGETQY
TRBJ1-5 | NA | TRBV6-5 | ASSYAWNQPQH
TRBJ1-4 | NA | TRBV6-5 | ASRGWTANEKLF